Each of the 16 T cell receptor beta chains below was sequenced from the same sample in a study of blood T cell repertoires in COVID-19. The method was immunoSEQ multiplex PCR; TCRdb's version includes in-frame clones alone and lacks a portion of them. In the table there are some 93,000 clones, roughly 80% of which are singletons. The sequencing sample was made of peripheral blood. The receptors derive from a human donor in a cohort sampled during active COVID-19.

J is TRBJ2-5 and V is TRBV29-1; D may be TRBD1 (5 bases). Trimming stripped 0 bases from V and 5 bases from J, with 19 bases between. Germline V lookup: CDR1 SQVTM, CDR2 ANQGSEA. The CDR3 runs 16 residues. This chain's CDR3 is CSVEETWAGKLETQYF. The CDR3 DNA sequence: TGCAGCGTTGAAGAGACATGGGCAGGGAAGTTGGAGACCCAGTACTTC.

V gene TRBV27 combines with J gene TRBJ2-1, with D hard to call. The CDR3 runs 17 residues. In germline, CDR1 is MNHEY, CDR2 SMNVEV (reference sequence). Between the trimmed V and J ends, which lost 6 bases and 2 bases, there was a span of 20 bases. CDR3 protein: CASRPETATPAYNEQFF. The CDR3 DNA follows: TGTGCCAGCAGGCCGGAAACAGCCACTCCCGCCTACAATGAGCAGTTCTTC.

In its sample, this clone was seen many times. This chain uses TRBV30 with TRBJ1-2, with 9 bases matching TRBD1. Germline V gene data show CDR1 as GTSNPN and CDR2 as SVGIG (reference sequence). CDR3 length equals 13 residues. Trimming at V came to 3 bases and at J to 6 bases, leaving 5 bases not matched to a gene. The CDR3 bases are TGTGCCTGGAGGGTACAGGGGGCCCATGGCTACACCTTC. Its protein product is CAWRVQGAHGYTF.

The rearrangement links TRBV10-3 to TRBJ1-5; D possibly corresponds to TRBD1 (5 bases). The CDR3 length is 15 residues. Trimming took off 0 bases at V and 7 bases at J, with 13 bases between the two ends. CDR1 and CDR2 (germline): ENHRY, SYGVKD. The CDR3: CAISESLGAQQPQHF. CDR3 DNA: TGTGCCATCAGTGAGTCGTTAGGGGCACAACAGCCCCAGCATTTT.

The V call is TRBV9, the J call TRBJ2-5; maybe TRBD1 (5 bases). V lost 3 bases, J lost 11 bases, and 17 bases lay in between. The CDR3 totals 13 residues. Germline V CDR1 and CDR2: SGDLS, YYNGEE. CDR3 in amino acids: CASSAGDSTYQYF. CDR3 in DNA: TGTGCCAGCAGCGCAGGCGACAGCACCTATCAGTACTTC.

The CDR3 spells CASSLFQGENTEAFF. In DNA, the CDR3 is TGTGCCAGCTCACTATTTCAGGGCGAGAACACTGAAGCTTTCTTT. This chain joins TRBV18 and TRBJ1-1, with D maybe TRBD1 (5 bases). V was cut by 4 bases and J by 1 base, with 13 bases left in between. From germline, CDR1 is KGHSH and CDR2 LQKENI. The CDR3 runs 15 residues. Using reference TRBV18 and TRBJ1-1 for the parts outside the CDR3, the full variable domain is NAGVMQNPRHLVRRRGQEARLRCSPMKGHSHVYWYRQLPEEGLKFMVYLQKENIIDESGMPKERFSAEFPKEGPSILRIQQVVRGDSAAYFCASSLFQGENTEAFFGQGTRLTVV.

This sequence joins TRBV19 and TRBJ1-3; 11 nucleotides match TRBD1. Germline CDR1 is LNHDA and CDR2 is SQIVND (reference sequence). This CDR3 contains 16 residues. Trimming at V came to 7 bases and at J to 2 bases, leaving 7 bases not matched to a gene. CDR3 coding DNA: TGTGCCAGTAAGAACCCGGGACAGGGGGCTGGAAACACCATATATTTT. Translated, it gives CASKNPGQGAGNTIYF.

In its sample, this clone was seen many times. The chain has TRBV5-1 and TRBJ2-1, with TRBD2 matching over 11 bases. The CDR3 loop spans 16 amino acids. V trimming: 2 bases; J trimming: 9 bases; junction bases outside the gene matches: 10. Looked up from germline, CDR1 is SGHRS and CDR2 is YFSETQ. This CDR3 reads CASSLGGSGRAGEQFF. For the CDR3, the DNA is TGCGCCAGCAGCTTAGGTGGTAGCGGGAGGGCCGGTGAGCAGTTCTTC.

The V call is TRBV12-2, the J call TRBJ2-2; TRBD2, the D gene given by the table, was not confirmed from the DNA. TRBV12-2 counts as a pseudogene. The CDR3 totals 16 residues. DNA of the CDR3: TGTGCAAGTCCCGAGGGACTAGCGGGTCAGTCCGGGGAGCTGTTTTTT. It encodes CASPEGLAGQSGELFF.

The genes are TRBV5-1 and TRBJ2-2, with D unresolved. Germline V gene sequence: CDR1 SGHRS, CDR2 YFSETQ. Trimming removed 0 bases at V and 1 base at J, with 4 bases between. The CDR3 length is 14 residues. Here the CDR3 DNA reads TGCGCCAGCAGCTTGGTCCTGAACACCGGGGAGCTGTTTTTT. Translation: CASSLVLNTGELFF.

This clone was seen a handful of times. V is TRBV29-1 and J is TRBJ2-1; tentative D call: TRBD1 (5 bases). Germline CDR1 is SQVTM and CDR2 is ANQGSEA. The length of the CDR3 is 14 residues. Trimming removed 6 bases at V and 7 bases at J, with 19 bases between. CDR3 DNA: TGCAGCGTCGACCCCAGACAGTCAGTGAATGAGCAGTTCTTC. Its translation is CSVDPRQSVNEQFF.

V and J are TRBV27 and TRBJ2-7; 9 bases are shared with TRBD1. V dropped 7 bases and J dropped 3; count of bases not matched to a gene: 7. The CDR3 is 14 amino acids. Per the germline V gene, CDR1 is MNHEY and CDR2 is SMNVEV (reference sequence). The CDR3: CASTPGQGDYEQYF. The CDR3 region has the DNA TGTGCCAGCACCCCGGGACAGGGTGACTACGAGCAGTACTTC.

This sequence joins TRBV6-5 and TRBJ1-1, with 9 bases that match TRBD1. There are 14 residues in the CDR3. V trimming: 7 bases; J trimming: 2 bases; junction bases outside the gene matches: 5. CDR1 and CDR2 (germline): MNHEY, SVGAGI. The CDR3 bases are TGTGCCAGCACCGTGGACAGGGGCAACACTGAAGCTTTCTTT. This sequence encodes CASTVDRGNTEAFF.

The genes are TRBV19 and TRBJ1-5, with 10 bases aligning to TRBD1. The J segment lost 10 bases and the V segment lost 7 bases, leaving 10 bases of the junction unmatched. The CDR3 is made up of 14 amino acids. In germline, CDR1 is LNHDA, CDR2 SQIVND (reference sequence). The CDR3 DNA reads TGTGCCAGTACCAAGGGGGACAGGGGCGGCCCCCAGCATTTT. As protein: CASTKGDRGGPQHF. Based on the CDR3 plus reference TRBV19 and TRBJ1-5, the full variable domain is DGGITQSPKYLFRKEGQNVTLSCEQNLNHDAMYWYRQDPGQGLRLIYYSQIVNDFQKGDIAEGYSVSREKKESFPLTVTSAQKNPTAFYLCASTKGDRGGPQHFGDGTRLSIL.

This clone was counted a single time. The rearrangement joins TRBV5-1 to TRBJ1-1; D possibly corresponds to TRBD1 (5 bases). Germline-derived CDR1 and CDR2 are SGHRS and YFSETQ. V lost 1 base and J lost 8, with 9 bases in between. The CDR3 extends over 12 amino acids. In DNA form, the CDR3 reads TGCGCCAGCAGCTTGCAGGGCAGGGAAGCTTTCTTT. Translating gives CASSLQGREAFF.

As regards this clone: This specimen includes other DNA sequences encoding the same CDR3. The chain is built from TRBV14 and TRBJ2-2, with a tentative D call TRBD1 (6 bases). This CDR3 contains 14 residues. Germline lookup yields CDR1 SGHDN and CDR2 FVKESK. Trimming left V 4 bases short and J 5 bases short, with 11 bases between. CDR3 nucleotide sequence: TGTGCCAGCAGCCTACAGGGATGGACCGGGGAGCTGTTTTTT. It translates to CASSLQGWTGELFF.